The 5 T cell receptor beta chains in this list originate from one sample, sequenced in a study of OX40 agonist ivuxolimab in advanced cancers. TCRdb's table, derived via immunoSEQ multiplex PCR, lists solely in-frame clones and lacks some. The repertoire includes roughly 74,000 clones, 80% to 85% of them detected once, and over 2% sits in the top ten. Here the sequenced sample was CD4+ or CD8+ T cells sorted from blood, taken in a trial of the OX40 agonist ivuxolimab. These receptors originate from an adult with an advanced solid tumor such as melanoma, head and neck, liver or kidney cancer.

A single count supports this clone. The rearrangement uses TRBV2 and TRBJ2-3; D might be TRBD1 or TRBD2, each matching 5 bases. Germline CDR1 is SNHLY and CDR2 is FYNNEI. Trimming pared 7 bases from V and 1 base from J, leaving 12 bases between. This CDR3 has 14 amino acids. Here the CDR3 reads CASTRDGGTDTQYF. The CDR3, as DNA: TGTGCCAGCACTCGGGACGGCGGCACAGATACGCAGTATTTT.

This chain uses TRBV7-2 with TRBJ2-6; 7 bases line up with TRBD1. The CDR3 extends over 17 amino acids. J was trimmed by 0 bases and V by 3 bases; bases with no gene match: 5. Germline assignment: CDR1 SGHTA and CDR2 FQGNSA. This CDR3 is CASSFSGQSSGANVLTF. The CDR3 DNA follows: TGTGCCAGCAGCTTCTCGGGACAGAGCTCTGGGGCCAACGTCCTGACTTTC.

This chain uses TRBV2 with TRBJ2-7; 9 bases fit TRBD1. Germline values: CDR1 SNHLY, CDR2 FYNNEI. The CDR3 is 14 amino acids. J was trimmed by 4 bases and V by 6 bases; bases with no gene match: 7. The CDR3 here is CASRAGTGPYEQYF. The CDR3 nucleotides are TGTGCCAGCAGAGCCGGGACAGGGCCTTACGAGCAGTACTTC.

The chain couples TRBV28 to TRBJ2-1, with 8 bases identical to TRBD2. The J segment lost 6 bases and the V segment lost 5 bases, leaving 6 bases of the junction unmatched. CDR1 is MDHEN and CDR2 is SYDVKM in the germline V gene. The CDR3 is 14 amino acids. CDR3 loop: CASSPDGGGNEQFF. CDR3 nucleotides: TGTGCCAGCAGTCCCGACGGGGGGGGCAATGAGCAGTTCTTC.

The sample holds one count of this clone. V and J are TRBV2 and TRBJ2-3; D is perhaps TRBD1 (5 bases). V lost 1 base and J lost 0, with 8 bases in between. Germline V lookup: CDR1 SNHLY, CDR2 FYNNEI. CDR3 length: 15 residues. CDR3 region: CASSEEGVSTDTQYF. For the CDR3, the DNA is TGTGCCAGCAGTGAAGAAGGGGTTAGCACAGATACGCAGTATTTT.